Listed below are T cell receptor beta chains from one sample, sequenced in a study of blood T cell repertoires in COVID-19. TCRdb's copy holds only in-frame clones and misses some; the assay was immunoSEQ multiplex PCR. The table includes some 200,000 clones, more than 75% detected once. What was sequenced was peripheral blood. The receptors come from a woman between 50 and 59 years old with active or convalescent COVID-19. Each CDR3 is given with its conserved first and last residue. Fields, in order: D gene, clone size, V gene, J gene, CDR3 protein, CDR3 DNA. A D gene is named only where the DNA matches it firmly. Only some rows state a clone size, as once, few, many or a class for expanded clones.

TRBD2	NA	TRBV7-2	TRBJ2-5	CASSLDRGGQETQYF	TGTGCCAGCAGCTTAGATCGGGGGGGGCAAGAGACCCAGTACTTC
TRBD1	few	TRBV6-5	TRBJ1-1	CASKNDREDTEAFF	TGTGCCAGCAAGAATGACAGGGAGGACACTGAAGCTTTCTTT
NA	once	TRBV3-1/TRBV3-2	TRBJ1-1	CASSQGYGLGSPFF	TGTGCCAGCAGCCAAGGTTACGGATTGGGGAGCCCTTTCTTT
NA	NA	TRBV15	TRBJ1-4	CATSRDRGAGQTNEKLFF	TGTGCCACCAGCAGAGATCGCGGCGCAGGACAAACTAATGAAAAACTGTTTTTT
NA	NA	TRBV6-5	TRBJ1-1	CASSYSTSAREAFF	TGTGCCAGCAGTTACTCGACCAGTGCCAGGGAAGCTTTCTTT
TRBD1	few	TRBV2	TRBJ1-2	CARKTGGSGYTF	TGTGCCAGGAAGACAGGGGGAAGTGGCTACACCTTC
TRBD1	few	TRBV6-6	TRBJ1-1	CASSYLRDRGPTEAFF	TGTGCCAGCAGTTACCTGAGGGACAGGGGGCCAACTGAAGCTTTCTTT
TRBD1	NA	TRBV18	TRBJ2-2	CASSPETGVTGELFF	TGTGCCAGCTCACCGGAGACAGGGGTGACCGGGGAGCTGTTTTTT
NA	NA	TRBV6-2/TRBV6-3	TRBJ2-7	CASSYSMGGTGEQYF	TGTGCCAGCAGTTACTCAATGGGTGGTACAGGCGAGCAGTACTTC
NA	NA	TRBV29-1	TRBJ1-3	CGGLRSGNTIYF	TGCGGGGGACTGCGCTCTGGAAACACCATATATTTT
TRBD1	NA	TRBV7-6	TRBJ2-3	CASSLDRVPDTQYF	TGTGCCAGCAGCTTGGACAGGGTCCCCGATACGCAGTATTTT
NA	many	TRBV7-8	TRBJ1-2	CASSLGALRGRFDYGYTF	TGTGCCAGCAGCTTAGGCGCCCTTAGAGGGAGGTTTGACTATGGCTACACCTTC
NA	once	TRBV7-6	TRBJ2-2	CASSQQDGRHNTGELFF	TGTGCCAGCAGCCAACAGGACGGTCGACACAACACCGGGGAGCTGTTTTTT
NA	few	TRBV28	TRBJ2-1	CASHPTVGRNEQFF	TGTGCCAGCCACCCTACGGTGGGGCGCAATGAGCAGTTCTTC
NA	NA	TRBV27	TRBJ1-6	CASSFWTRELKNNSPLHF	TGTGCCAGCAGTTTTTGGACCAGGGAACTTAAGAACAATTCACCCCTCCACTTT
NA	NA	TRBV27	TRBJ2-7	CASSPSGRAGGYEQYF	TGTGCCAGCAGTCCCTCGGGCAGAGCCGGGGGCTACGAGCAGTACTTC
NA	NA	TRBV27	TRBJ1-2	CASSLSRQNYGYTF	TGTGCCAGCAGTTTGTCGCGGCAGAATTATGGCTACACCTTC
TRBD2	NA	TRBV4-3	TRBJ2-3	CASSHVRASGRDTQYF	TGCGCCAGCAGCCATGTGCGGGCTAGCGGGCGGGATACGCAGTATTTT
NA	once	TRBV19	TRBJ1-1	CATKQGLADTEAFF	TGTGCCACCAAGCAGGGGCTCGCGGACACTGAAGCTTTCTTT
NA	NA	TRBV9	TRBJ1-1	CASSVDTGPRAEAFF	TGTGCCAGCAGCGTAGATACAGGGCCGAGAGCTGAAGCTTTCTTT
TRBD2	few	TRBV4-1	TRBJ2-2	CASSQAGTSGRIFGELFF	TGCGCCAGCAGCCAAGCCGGGACTAGCGGGAGGATTTTCGGGGAGCTGTTTTTT
NA	NA	TRBV7-2	TRBJ1-6	CASSLDPGVPPLHF	TGTGCCAGCAGCTTAGACCCCGGGGTGCCACCCCTCCACTTT
NA	NA	TRBV28	TRBJ1-5	CASSISNQPQHF	TGTGCCAGCAGTATAAGCAATCAGCCCCAGCATTTT
NA	NA	TRBV24-1	TRBJ2-4	CATSDGGVAKNIQYF	TGTGCCACCAGTGACGGAGGGGTAGCCAAAAACATTCAGTACTTC
TRBD2	few	TRBV7-8	TRBJ2-1	CASSRLAGVYNEQFF	TGTGCCAGCAGCCGACTAGCGGGGGTCTACAATGAGCAGTTCTTC
TRBD2	NA	TRBV7-2	TRBJ2-7	CASSGGLAGSYEQYF	TGTGCCAGCAGCGGAGGACTAGCGGGGTCCTACGAGCAGTACTTC
TRBD1	NA	TRBV5-1	TRBJ2-3	CASSLWGTGGSTSTDTQYF	TGCGCCAGCAGCTTGTGGGGGACAGGGGGCTCAACTAGCACAGATACGCAGTATTTT
TRBD1	NA	TRBV9	TRBJ1-1	CASSVPLSRDRAWETNTEAFF	TGTGCCAGCAGCGTACCATTAAGCCGGGACAGGGCCTGGGAGACGAACACTGAAGCTTTCTTT
TRBD1	NA	TRBV5-1	TRBJ2-1	CASSWGTGQGGQFF	TGCGCCAGCAGCTGGGGGACAGGCCAGGGAGGGCAGTTCTTC
NA	once	TRBV14	TRBJ1-1	CASSQVAGANTEAFF	TGTGCCAGCAGCCAAGTAGCAGGGGCCAACACTGAAGCTTTCTTT
NA	NA	TRBV5-1	TRBJ2-5	CASSPGVKKETQYF	TGCGCCAGCAGTCCGGGGGTGAAGAAAGAGACCCAGTACTTC
TRBD1	NA	TRBV9	TRBJ2-5	CASSVDQGAEETQYF	TGTGCCAGCAGCGTCGACCAGGGGGCCGAGGAGACCCAGTACTTC
TRBD2	NA	TRBV5-6	TRBJ2-3	CASSRRLAGDSTDTQYF	TGTGCCAGCAGCCGAAGACTAGCGGGGGATAGCACAGATACGCAGTATTTT
TRBD2	NA	TRBV7-2	TRBJ2-7	CASSLQGPSGTRKEQYF	TGTGCCAGCAGCTTACAAGGACCTAGCGGGACTCGAAAGGAGCAGTACTTC
NA	NA	TRBV6-6	TRBJ2-7	CASSYRLYEQYF	TGTGCCAGCAGTTACAGACTGTACGAGCAGTACTTC
NA	many	TRBV18	TRBJ2-7	CASSPDWGLTGYDYEQYF	TGTGCCAGCTCACCGGATTGGGGATTAACAGGGTATGACTACGAGCAGTACTTC
NA	NA	TRBV7-9	TRBJ2-3	CASSYPGLPEYF	TGTGCCAGCAGCTACCCGGGACTCCCGGAGTATTTT
TRBD2	NA	TRBV29-1	TRBJ2-1	CSGGLAGGDEQFF	TGCAGCGGCGGACTAGCGGGGGGCGATGAGCAGTTCTTC
NA	NA	TRBV5-1	TRBJ2-1	CASSLWQGRGSHEQFF	TGCGCCAGCAGCTTGTGGCAGGGAAGGGGTAGTCATGAGCAGTTCTTC
NA	once	TRBV18	TRBJ1-5	CASSPGGGHQPQHF	TGTGCCAGCTCACCAGGGGGGGGTCACCAGCCCCAGCATTTT
TRBD1	NA	TRBV11-3	TRBJ1-1	CASSQGQGAATEAFF	TGTGCCAGCAGCCAGGGACAGGGGGCAGCGACTGAAGCTTTCTTT
TRBD2	NA	TRBV7-6	TRBJ2-3	CASSPLAGGRRTDTQYF	TGTGCCAGCAGCCCTCTAGCGGGGGGGCGGAGAACAGATACGCAGTATTTT
TRBD1	NA	TRBV7-3	TRBJ1-2	CASSLNRGDGYTF	TGTGCCAGCAGCTTGAACAGGGGTGATGGCTACACCTTC